This T cell receptor (beta chain) was recovered during a study of T and B cells in COVID-19 patients. Study as a whole: COVID-19 patients gave peripheral blood either during active infection or after recovery. Of 20 to 25 active-infection patients, some 11 were critically ill with mechanical ventilation or extracorporeal membrane oxygenation. Study conclusions and caveats: Blood from mildly ill patients while symptomatic, and early samples from severe cases, were scarce. Patients with COVID-19 reportedly showed strongly skewed T cell receptor beta variable and joining gene usage.

By its share, this clonotype is medium-sized (0.01 to 0.1%). Its antigen is currently unknown. TRB rearrangements were amplified by multiplex PCR with BIOMED2 TRB-A/B primers. One entry per CDR3 protein, called by TCRdb with MiXCR from the multiplex PCR reads. Of more than 12,000 distinct CDR3 sequences listed, 25% to 30% are singletons. From blood, about 240-500 ng of genomic DNA served as TRB template. Germline V gene lookup returns CDR1 LNHDA and CDR2 SQIVND (reference sequence). V was pared by 11 bases and J by 3 bases, with 11 bases between. There are 12 residues in the CDR3. The rearrangement uses TRBV19 and TRBJ1-5; no definite D call. This clonotype originated in a human donor who had recovered from COVID-19. The sequenced material came from blood. CDR3 DNA: TGTGCCGCTGGACTGGCCAATCAGCCCCAGCATTTT. Protein product: CAAGLANQPQHF.